The 14 T cell receptor beta chains listed next were all sequenced from one sample in a study of blood T cell repertoires in COVID-19. Assay: immunoSEQ multiplex PCR; the TCRdb copy retains only in-frame clones and omits some. The sample records about 260,000 clones, 75% to 90% being singletons. Specimen: peripheral blood. The receptor set was obtained from a woman aged 40 to 55 with acute or convalescent COVID-19.

CDR3 bases: TGTGCCAGCAGCTTGGGGGGGGGCCGGAGCAATCAGCCCCAGCATTTT. Its translation: CASSLGGGRSNQPQHF. The chain combines TRBV5-6 with TRBJ1-5; weak D call: TRBD1 (6 bases). Germline assignment: CDR1 SGHDT and CDR2 YYEEEE. This CDR3 has 16 residues. Trimming took 0 bases from V and 1 from J, leaving 11 bases between them.

Here the CDR3 DNA reads TGTGCCAGCAGTTTAAAACGAGGGCAGCCCCAGCATTTT. This codes for CASSLKRGQPQHF. This rearrangement joins TRBV27 to TRBJ1-5, with unresolved D. The CDR3 spans 13 residues. Germline-derived CDR1 and CDR2 are MNHEY and SMNVEV (reference sequence). The V end was cut by 2 bases, the J end by 7 bases, with 9 bases between.

This chain connects TRBV6-5 to TRBJ1-5; TRBD1 agrees at 8 bases. V dropped 5 bases and J dropped 5; count of bases not matched to a gene: 5. Germline CDR1 is MNHEY and CDR2 is SVGAGI. CDR3 size: 14 residues. As DNA, the CDR3 is TGTGCCAGCAGTCTATCAGGGGGCTATCAGCCCCAGCATTTT. Encoded protein: CASSLSGGYQPQHF.

This chain joins TRBV5-8 and TRBJ2-7; tentatively, D is TRBD1 (6 bases). The CDR3 contains 14 residues. Trimming took 3 bases from V and 4 from J, leaving 14 bases between them. Per the germline V gene, CDR1 is SGHTS and CDR2 is YDEGEE. The CDR3 DNA sequence: TGTGCCAGCAGCTGGGACATCCCGGAGTACGAGCAGTACGTC. This codes for CASSWDIPEYEQYV.

The V call is TRBV4-1, the J call TRBJ1-5, with 8 bases identical to TRBD1. Unmatched junction bases numbered 6, after V lost 2 bases and J lost 6 bases. Germline CDR1 reads MGHRA; CDR2 reads YSYEKL. This CDR3 is 15 amino acids long. The CDR3 DNA reads TGCGCCAGCAGCCAATACGGACAGGGAACTCAGCCCCAGCATTTT. As protein: CASSQYGQGTQPQHF.

V and J are TRBV19 and TRBJ1-1; D gene unclear. V lost 6 bases to trimming and J lost 1 base, with 9 bases between them. This CDR3 contains 13 residues. The germline CDR1 and CDR2 sequences are LNHDA and SQIVND (reference sequence). The CDR3 sequence is CASSETRNTEAFF. In DNA form, the CDR3 reads TGTGCCAGTAGCGAGACAAGGAACACTGAAGCTTTCTTT.

The gene calls are TRBV24-1 and TRBJ1-5, with TRBD1 matching over 9 bases. V trimming: 7 bases; J trimming: 2 bases; junction bases outside the gene matches: 5. Looked up from germline, CDR1 is KGHDR and CDR2 is SFDVKD. The CDR3 has 15 amino acids. The DNA for the CDR3 is TGTGCCACCAGCGCGGGACAGGGCGGCAATCAGCCCCAGCATTTT. This codes for CATSAGQGGNQPQHF.

This chain joins TRBV5-5 and TRBJ1-2; maybe TRBD1 (5 bases). The CDR3 runs 12 residues. CDR1 is SGHKS, CDR2 YYEKEE, per germline (reference sequence). The V and J ends lost 4 bases and 7 bases respectively, with 11 bases between them. The CDR3 sequence is CASSPGLGGYTF. The CDR3 bases are TGTGCCAGCAGCCCAGGGTTGGGTGGCTACACCTTC.

As for this clone: Other DNA sequences in this sample translate to the same CDR3. The rearrangement uses TRBV27 and TRBJ2-1, with 11 bases identical to TRBD2. Germline V gives CDR1 MNHEY, CDR2 SMNVEV (reference sequence). The trim removed 3 bases at V and 4 bases at J, leaving 2 bases unmatched. This CDR3 has 15 residues. CDR3 sequence reads: CASSFSGGGYNEQFF. CDR3 nucleotide sequence: TGTGCCAGCAGTTTTAGCGGGGGGGGTTACAATGAGCAGTTCTTC.

In its sample, this clone was seen once. The chain uses TRBV5-5 and TRBJ2-3; D possibly corresponds to TRBD1 (6 bases). Germline V gene data show CDR1 as SGHKS and CDR2 as YYEKEE (reference sequence). The ends were cut back, 3 bases at V and 5 bases at J, with 13 bases in the middle. The CDR3 consists of 14 residues. CDR3: CASSWGHPGDTQYF. The CDR3 DNA is TGTGCCAGCAGCTGGGGACACCCGGGAGATACGCAGTATTTT.

The chain combines TRBV15 with TRBJ2-3, with D perhaps matching TRBD2 (6 bases). The CDR3 is made up of 14 amino acids. From germline, CDR1 is LNHNV and CDR2 YYDKDF (reference sequence). V lost 1 base and J lost 7, with 12 bases in between. CDR3 sequence reads: CATSRVPDYYTQYF. The DNA of the CDR3 is TGTGCCACCAGCAGAGTCCCGGACTATTATACGCAGTATTTT. Full variable domain (outside the CDR3, taken from reference TRBV15 and TRBJ2-3): DAMVIQNPRYQVTQFGKPVTLSCSQTLNHNVMYWYQQKSSQAPKLLFHYYDKDFNNEADTPDNFQSRRPNTSFCFLDIRSPGLGDTAMYLCATSRVPDYYTQYFGPGTRLTVL.

As regards this clone: The same CDR3 is also encoded by other DNA sequences in this sample. The V gene is TRBV5-6, the J gene TRBJ1-2; 9 bases map to TRBD1. V trimming: 5 bases; J trimming: 5 bases; junction bases outside the gene matches: 7. The germline V gene has CDR1 SGHDT and CDR2 YYEEEE. This CDR3 region has 14 residues. The CDR3 protein is CASSSGQGPYGYTF. CDR3 DNA: TGTGCCAGCAGTTCGGGACAGGGACCTTATGGCTACACCTTC.

This chain connects TRBV7-2 to TRBJ2-5; TRBD2 matches 8 bases. Losses at the gene ends were 7 bases for V and 5 bases for J; bases not matched to a gene: 6. This CDR3 is 13 amino acids long. The germline V gene has CDR1 SGHTA and CDR2 FQGNSA. The CDR3 DNA reads as TGTGCCAGCAATCGGGGGGGCCTGGAGACCCAGTACTTC. Translating gives CASNRGGLETQYF.

The V gene is TRBV3-1 (or the pseudogene TRBV3-2), the J gene TRBJ1-1; the D gene is possibly TRBD1 (6 bases). Germline V gene sequence: CDR1 LGHDT, CDR2 YNNKEL (reference sequence). Between the trimmed V and J ends, which lost 4 bases and 4 bases, there was a span of 19 bases. The CDR3 has 16 amino acids. In nucleotides, the CDR3 is TGTGCCAGCAGCCCAAGGGCGCAGGGGCCCATCACTGAAGCTTTCTTT. Its translation is CASSPRAQGPITEAFF.